The text below deals with one TCR beta chain. Its antigen is still unknown. The CDR3 runs 16 residues. Looked up from germline, CDR1 is LGHNA and CDR2 is YSLEER. Trimming removed 0 bases at V and 5 bases at J, with 13 bases between. This entry is derived from a study of T-cell reconstitution after alpha-beta-depleted transplantation in children. The study, taken as a whole, reports: In some patients, recipient T cells and intrathymic progenitors surviving conditioning explained high day-60 diversity. Several hundred rapidly expanded clones from non-depleted graft cells reportedly supplied alpha-beta T cells about two months post-transplant.

Molecular barcoding with unique molecular identifiers was used for the TCRbeta library. TCRdb processed the PCR reads anew with MiXCR; each CDR3 protein has one entry. The sample carries some 600,000 distinct CDR3 sequences, approximately 13% recorded once. This TCR was sampled from a male patient aged 10 to 17 who had a stem cell transplant for acute myeloid leukemia, so the T cells may come from the graft donor. Sequenced here: PBMCs, mostly from graft donor cells, sampled 360 days after TCRalphabeta/CD19-depleted stem cell transplant. The genes are TRBV4-3 and TRBJ2-2; D call uncertain. CDR3 sequence: CASSQESNRGTGELFF. The CDR3 region has the DNA TGCGCCAGCAGCCAAGAATCGAACAGAGGTACCGGGGAGCTGTTTTTT.